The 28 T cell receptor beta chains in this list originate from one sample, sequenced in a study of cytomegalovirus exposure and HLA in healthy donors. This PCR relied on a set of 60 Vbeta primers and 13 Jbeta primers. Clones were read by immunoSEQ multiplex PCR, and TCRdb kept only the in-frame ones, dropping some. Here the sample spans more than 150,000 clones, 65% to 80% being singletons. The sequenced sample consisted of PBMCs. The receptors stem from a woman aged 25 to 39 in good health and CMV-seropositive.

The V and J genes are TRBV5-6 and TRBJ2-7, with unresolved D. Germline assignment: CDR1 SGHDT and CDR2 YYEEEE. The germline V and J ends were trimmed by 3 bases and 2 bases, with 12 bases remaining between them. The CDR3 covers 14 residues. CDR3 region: CASSSLLDTYEQYF. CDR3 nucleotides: TGTGCCAGCAGCTCCTTACTCGATACCTACGAGCAGTACTTC.

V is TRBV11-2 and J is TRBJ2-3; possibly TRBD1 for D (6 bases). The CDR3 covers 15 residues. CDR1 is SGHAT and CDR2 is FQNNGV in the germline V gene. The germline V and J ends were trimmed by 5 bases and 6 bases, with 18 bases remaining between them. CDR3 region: CASSQIRGISDTQYF. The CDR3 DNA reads TGTGCCAGCAGCCAAATTAGGGGGATCTCGGATACGCAGTATTTT.

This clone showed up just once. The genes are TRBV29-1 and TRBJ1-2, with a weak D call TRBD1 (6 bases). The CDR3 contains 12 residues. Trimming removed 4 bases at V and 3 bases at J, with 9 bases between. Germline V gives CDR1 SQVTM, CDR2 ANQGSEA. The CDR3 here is CSVVKGDYGYTF. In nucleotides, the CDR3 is TGCAGCGTTGTGAAGGGGGACTATGGCTACACCTTC.

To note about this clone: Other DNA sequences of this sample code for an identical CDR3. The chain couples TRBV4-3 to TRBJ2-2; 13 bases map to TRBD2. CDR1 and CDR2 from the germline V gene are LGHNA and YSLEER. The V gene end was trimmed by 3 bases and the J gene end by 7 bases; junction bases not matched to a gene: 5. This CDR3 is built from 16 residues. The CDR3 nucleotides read TGCGCCAGCAGCCAGGGTGGACTAGCGGGGGACGGGGAGCTGTTTTTT. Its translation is CASSQGGLAGDGELFF.

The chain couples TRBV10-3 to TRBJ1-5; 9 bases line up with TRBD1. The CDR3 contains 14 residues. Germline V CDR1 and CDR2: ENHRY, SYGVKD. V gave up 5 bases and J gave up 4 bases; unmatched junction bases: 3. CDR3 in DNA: TGTGCCATCAGTCCCGGGACAGGGAATCAGCCCCAGCATTTT. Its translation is CAISPGTGNQPQHF.

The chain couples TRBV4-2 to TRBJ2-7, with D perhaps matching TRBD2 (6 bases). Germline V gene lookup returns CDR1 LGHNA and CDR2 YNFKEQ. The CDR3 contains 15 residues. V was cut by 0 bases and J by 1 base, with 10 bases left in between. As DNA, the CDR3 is TGTGCCAGCAGCCAAGATGGAGGGAGGTCCTACGAGCAGTACTTC. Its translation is CASSQDGGRSYEQYF.

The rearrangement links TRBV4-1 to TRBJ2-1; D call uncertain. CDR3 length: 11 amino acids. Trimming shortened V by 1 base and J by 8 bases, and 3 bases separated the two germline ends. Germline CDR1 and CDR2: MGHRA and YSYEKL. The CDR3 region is CASSQADEQFF. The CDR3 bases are TGCGCCAGCAGCCAAGCTGATGAGCAGTTCTTC.

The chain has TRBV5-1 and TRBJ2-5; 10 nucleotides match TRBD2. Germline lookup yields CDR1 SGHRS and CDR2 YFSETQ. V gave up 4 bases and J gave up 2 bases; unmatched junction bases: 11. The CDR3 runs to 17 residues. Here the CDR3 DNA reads TGCGCCAGCAGCCCCGGCATACTAGCGGGGACTCAAGAGACCCAGTACTTC. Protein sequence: CASSPGILAGTQETQYF.

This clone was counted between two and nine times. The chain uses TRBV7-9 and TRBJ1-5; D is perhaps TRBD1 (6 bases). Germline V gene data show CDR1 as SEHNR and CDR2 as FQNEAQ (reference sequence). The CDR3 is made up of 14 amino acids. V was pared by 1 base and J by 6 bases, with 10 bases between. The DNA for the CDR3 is TGTGCCAGCAGCTTAGAGACAGGCGGTCAGCCCCAGCATTTT. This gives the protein CASSLETGGQPQHF.

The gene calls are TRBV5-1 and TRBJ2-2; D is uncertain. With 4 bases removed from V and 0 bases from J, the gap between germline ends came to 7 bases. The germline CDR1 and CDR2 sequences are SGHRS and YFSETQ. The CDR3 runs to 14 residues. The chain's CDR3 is CASSPGANTGELFF. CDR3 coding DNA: TGCGCCAGCAGCCCCGGTGCGAACACCGGGGAGCTGTTTTTT.

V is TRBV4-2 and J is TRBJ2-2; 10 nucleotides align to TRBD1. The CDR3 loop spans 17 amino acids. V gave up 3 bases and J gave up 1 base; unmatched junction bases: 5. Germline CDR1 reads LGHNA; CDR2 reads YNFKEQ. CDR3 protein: CASSHSGQGLNTGELFF. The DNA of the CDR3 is TGTGCCAGCAGCCATTCGGGACAGGGGTTGAACACCGGGGAGCTGTTTTTT.

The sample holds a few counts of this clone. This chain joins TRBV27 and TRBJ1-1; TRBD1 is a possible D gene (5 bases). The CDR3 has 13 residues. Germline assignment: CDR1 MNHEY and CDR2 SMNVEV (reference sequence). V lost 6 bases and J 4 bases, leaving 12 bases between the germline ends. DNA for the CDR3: TGTGCCAGCAGAATTAGGGGCGGCACTGAAGCTTTCTTT. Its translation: CASRIRGGTEAFF.

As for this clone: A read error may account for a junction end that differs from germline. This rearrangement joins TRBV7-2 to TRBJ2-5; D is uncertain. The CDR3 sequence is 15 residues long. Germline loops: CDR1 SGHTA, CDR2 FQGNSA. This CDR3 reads CASNLVGSEQETQYF. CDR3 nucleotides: TGTGCCAGCAACTTAGTTGGCTCCGAACAAGAGACCCAGTACTTC.

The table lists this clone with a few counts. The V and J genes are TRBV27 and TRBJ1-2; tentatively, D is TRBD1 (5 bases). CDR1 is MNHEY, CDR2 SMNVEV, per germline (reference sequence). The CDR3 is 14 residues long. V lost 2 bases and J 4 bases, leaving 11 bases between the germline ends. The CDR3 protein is CASSLSPRAYGYTF. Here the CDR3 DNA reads TGTGCCAGCAGTTTAAGTCCCAGGGCCTATGGCTACACCTTC.

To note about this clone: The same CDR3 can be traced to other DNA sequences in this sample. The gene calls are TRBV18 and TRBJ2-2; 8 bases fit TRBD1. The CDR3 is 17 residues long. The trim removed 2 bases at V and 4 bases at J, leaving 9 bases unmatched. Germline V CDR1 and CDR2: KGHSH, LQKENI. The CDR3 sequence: CASSPIPGQDRTGELFF. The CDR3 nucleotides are TGTGCCAGCTCACCAATACCGGGACAGGACCGCACCGGGGAGCTGTTTTTT.

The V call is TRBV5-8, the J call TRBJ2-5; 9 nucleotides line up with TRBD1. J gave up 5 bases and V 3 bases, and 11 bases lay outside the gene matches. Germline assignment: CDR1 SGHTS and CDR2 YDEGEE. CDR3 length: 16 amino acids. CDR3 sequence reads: CASSSTGGIDRETQYF. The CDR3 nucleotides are TGTGCCAGCAGCTCCACAGGGGGCATCGATCGCGAGACCCAGTACTTC.

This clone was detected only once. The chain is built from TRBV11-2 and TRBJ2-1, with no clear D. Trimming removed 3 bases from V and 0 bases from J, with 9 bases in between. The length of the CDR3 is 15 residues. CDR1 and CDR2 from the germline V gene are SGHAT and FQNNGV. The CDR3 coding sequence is TGTGCCAGCAGCTTCGAGCAGGTCTCCTACAATGAGCAGTTCTTC. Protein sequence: CASSFEQVSYNEQFF.

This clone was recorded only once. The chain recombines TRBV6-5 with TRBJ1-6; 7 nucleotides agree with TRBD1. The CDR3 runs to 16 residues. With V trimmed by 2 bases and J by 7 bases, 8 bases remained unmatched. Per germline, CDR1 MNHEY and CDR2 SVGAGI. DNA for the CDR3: TGTGCCAGCAGTTACGAGGCCAGGGGGTTGAATTCACCCCTCCACTTT. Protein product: CASSYEARGLNSPLHF.

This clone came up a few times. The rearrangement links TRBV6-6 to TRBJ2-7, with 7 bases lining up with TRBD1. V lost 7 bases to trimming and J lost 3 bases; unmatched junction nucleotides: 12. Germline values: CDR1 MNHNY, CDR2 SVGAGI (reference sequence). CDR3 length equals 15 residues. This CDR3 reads CASTLAGTDRYEQYF. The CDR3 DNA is TGTGCCAGCACCCTAGCCGGGACAGACCGCTACGAGCAGTACTTC.

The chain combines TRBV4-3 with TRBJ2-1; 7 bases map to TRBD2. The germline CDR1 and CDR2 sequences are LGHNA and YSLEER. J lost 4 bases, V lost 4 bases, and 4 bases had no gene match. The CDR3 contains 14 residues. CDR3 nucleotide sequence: TGCGCCAGCAGCCTGATGCGGGAGTACAATGAGCAGTTCTTC. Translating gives CASSLMREYNEQFF.

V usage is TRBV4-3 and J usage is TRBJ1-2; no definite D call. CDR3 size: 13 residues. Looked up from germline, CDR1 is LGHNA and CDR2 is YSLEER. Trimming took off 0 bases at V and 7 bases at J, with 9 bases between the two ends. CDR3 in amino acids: CASSQDSRGGYTF. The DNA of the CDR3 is TGCGCCAGCAGCCAAGATAGTCGGGGTGGCTACACCTTC.

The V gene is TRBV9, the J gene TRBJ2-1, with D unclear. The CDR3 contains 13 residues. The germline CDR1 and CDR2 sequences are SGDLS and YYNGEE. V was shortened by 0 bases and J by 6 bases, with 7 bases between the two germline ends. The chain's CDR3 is CASSVVTSNEQFF. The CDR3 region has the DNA TGTGCCAGCAGCGTAGTAACGAGCAATGAGCAGTTCTTC. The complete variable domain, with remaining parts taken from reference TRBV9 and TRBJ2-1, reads DSGVTQTPKHLITATGQRVTLRCSPRSGDLSVYWYQQSLDQGLQFLIQYYNGEERAKGNILERFSAQQFPDLHSELNLSSLELGDSALYFCASSVVTSNEQFFGPGTRLTVL.

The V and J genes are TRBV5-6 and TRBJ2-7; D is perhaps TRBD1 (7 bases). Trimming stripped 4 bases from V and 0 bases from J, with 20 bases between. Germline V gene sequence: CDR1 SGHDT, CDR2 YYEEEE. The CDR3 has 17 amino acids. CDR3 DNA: TGTGCCAGCAGCACCAACAGGGGAGGCGTGAGCTCCTACGAGCAGTACTTC. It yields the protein CASSTNRGGVSSYEQYF.

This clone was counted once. CDR3 protein: CASSQDRVGGYTF. As DNA, the CDR3 is TGTGCCAGCAGCCAAGATCGGGTAGGCGGCTACACCTTC. The V gene is TRBV14, the J gene TRBJ1-2; D call uncertain. The germline V gene has CDR1 SGHDN and CDR2 FVKESK. V lost 0 bases and J lost 8, with 10 bases in between. The CDR3 runs 13 residues.

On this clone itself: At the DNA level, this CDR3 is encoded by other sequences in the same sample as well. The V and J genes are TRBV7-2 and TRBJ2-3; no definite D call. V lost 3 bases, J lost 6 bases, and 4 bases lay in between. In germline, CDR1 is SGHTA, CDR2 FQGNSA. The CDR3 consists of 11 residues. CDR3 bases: TGTGCCAGCAGCTTCCGGGATACGCAGTATTTT. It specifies CASSFRDTQYF. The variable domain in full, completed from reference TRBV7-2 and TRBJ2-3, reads GAGVSQSPSNKVTEKGKDVELRCDPISGHTALYWYRQSLGQGLEFLIYFQGNSAPDKSGLPSDRFSAERTGGSVSTLTIQRTQQEDSAVYLCASSFRDTQYFGPGTRLTVL.

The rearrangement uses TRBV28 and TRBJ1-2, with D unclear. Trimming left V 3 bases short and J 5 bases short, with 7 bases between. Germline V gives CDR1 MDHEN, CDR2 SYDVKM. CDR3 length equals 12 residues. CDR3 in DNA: TGTGCCAGCAGTTTCAGTCCATATGGCTACACCTTC. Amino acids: CASSFSPYGYTF.

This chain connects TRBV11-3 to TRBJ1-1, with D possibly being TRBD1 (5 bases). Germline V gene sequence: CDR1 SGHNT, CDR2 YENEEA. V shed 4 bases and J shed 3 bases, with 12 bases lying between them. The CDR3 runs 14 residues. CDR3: CASSSSWGDTEAFF. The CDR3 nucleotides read TGTGCCAGCAGCTCGTCATGGGGGGACACTGAAGCTTTCTTT. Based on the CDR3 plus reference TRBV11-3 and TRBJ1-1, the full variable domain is EAGVVQSPRYKIIEKKQPVAFWCNPISGHNTLYWYLQNLGQGPELLIRYENEEAVDDSQLPKDRFSAERLKGVDSTLKIQPAELGDSAVYLCASSSSWGDTEAFFGQGTRLTVV.

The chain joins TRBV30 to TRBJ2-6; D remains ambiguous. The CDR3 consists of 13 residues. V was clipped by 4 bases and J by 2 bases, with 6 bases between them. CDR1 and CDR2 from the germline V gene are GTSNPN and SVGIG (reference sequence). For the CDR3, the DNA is TGTGCCTGGAAGCTGGCTGGGGCCAACGTCCTGACTTTC. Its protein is CAWKLAGANVLTF. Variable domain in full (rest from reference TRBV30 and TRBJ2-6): SQTIHQWPATLVQPVGSPLSLECTVEGTSNPNLYWYRQAAGRGLQLLFYSVGIGQISSEVPQNLSASRPQDRQFILSSKKLLLSDSGFYLCAWKLAGANVLTFGAGSRLTVL.